This T cell receptor beta chain was recorded in a study of cytomegalovirus exposure and HLA in healthy donors. At collection, donors were nominally healthy, but unrecorded immune exposures were probable. To note about this clone: The antigen is undetermined. Mismatch with germline at one junction end may stem from a read error.

Points from the study as a whole: About 90% or about 30% of the time was how often most TCR beta V segments were productive, according to an earlier analysis. Later analysis revealed greater clonal expansion in HLA-associated TCR beta chains than in equally common others. Altogether, about 160 TCR beta chains were recorded as cytomegalovirus-associated.

The PCR employed 60 Vbeta primers together with 13 Jbeta primers. TCRdb's copy holds only in-frame clones and misses some; the assay was immunoSEQ multiplex PCR. The table lists 150,000 to 200,000 clones, around 80% of them singletons, with about 1.1% in the top ten. The source is a woman between 35 and 50 years old in good health and CMV-seronegative. Sequenced: PBMCs.

CDR3 in DNA: TGCGCCAGCAGCCAAGATTGGGGACAGGTCCTCTACGGGCAGTACTTC. Amino acid sequence: CASSQDWGQVLYGQYF. The chain uses TRBV4-3 and TRBJ2-7, with 8 bases aligning to TRBD1. Germline V CDR1 and CDR2: LGHNA, YSLEER. The CDR3 loop spans 16 amino acids.